These T cell receptor beta chains were read from a single sample in a study of early T cells in non-severe SARS-CoV-2 infection. Each CDR3 protein gets one entry after TCRdb re-called the 5' RACE reads with MiXCR. The repertoire consists of tens of thousands of distinct CDR3 sequences, with 9.5% to 15% occurring once and the leading ten covering roughly 2.5%. This sample comprised whole blood, obtained at baseline. The receptors originated from an adult who was a healthcare worker with PCR-confirmed SARS-CoV-2 infection or an uninfected control (not recorded which). The CDR3 runs from the conserved cysteine through the conserved F or W. D genes are given only for firm matches. Not every row has a clone size; where given, it reads once, few, many or a size class.

clone size	J gene	D gene	V gene	CDR3 DNA	CDR3 protein
NA	TRBJ1-6	NA	TRBV12-3/TRBV12-4	TGTGCCAGCTCGGTGGGGGGGTATAATTCACCCCTCCACTTT	CASSVGGYNSPLHF
NA	TRBJ1-4	NA	TRBV29-1	TGCAGCGCCCGGACAGAAAGGAATGAAAAACTGTTTTTT	CSARTERNEKLFF
many	TRBJ1-2	NA	TRBV10-3	TGTGCCATCAGTGAGTCGTCCCAGGGGATCTATGGCTACACCTTC	CAISESSQGIYGYTF
NA	TRBJ1-3	NA	TRBV6-2/TRBV6-3	TGTGCCAGCAGTTACCACGGGACGCAACGTTTCGCTCCATCCGCCGATTTT	CASSYHGTQRFAPSADF
NA	TRBJ1-1	NA	TRBV3-1	TGTGCCAGCAGCCAAGAGACGTTCGGCACTGAAGCTTTCTTT	CASSQETFGTEAFF
NA	TRBJ1-5	NA	TRBV12-3/TRBV12-4	TGTGCCAGCAGTAGTCAGACTAACTCCGTCAATCAGCCCCAGCATTTT	CASSSQTNSVNQPQHF
NA	TRBJ2-6	TRBD2	TRBV11-2	TGTGCCAGCAGCACCTCCGGGACTAGGAGCTCTGGGGCCAACGTCCTGACTTTC	CASSTSGTRSSGANVLTF
NA	TRBJ1-5	TRBD1	TRBV19	TGTGCCAGTAGTATGACAGGGAGCAATCAGCCCCAGCATTTT	CASSMTGSNQPQHF
many	TRBJ2-1	NA	TRBV10-2	TGCGCCAGCAAGGACACCTTCTCCTACAATGAGCAGTTCTTC	CASKDTFSYNEQFF
many	TRBJ1-2	TRBD1	TRBV12-3/TRBV12-4	TGTGCCAGCAGATTAACAGGGGGTTACTATGGCTACACCTTC	CASRLTGGYYGYTF
few	TRBJ2-7	NA	TRBV29-1	TGCAGCGTACAAGGGACATCTCCCTCCTACGAGCAGTACTTC	CSVQGTSPSYEQYF
NA	TRBJ2-7	NA	TRBV12-3/TRBV12-4	TGTGCCAGCTCTCTCCCCTGGTTCGGGGCTCCAACCTACGAGCAGTACTTC	CASSLPWFGAPTYEQYF
many	TRBJ1-1	NA	TRBV18	TGTGCCAGCAGCCCCCAGGAGAACACTGAAGCTTTCTTT	CASSPQENTEAFF
few	TRBJ2-2	NA	TRBV5-1	TGCGCCAGCAGACAGGTGCCCGCGAACACCGGGGAGCTGTTTTTT	CASRQVPANTGELFF
NA	TRBJ1-1	NA	TRBV20-1	TGCAGTGCAGGATTTAGTGAAGCTTTCTTT	CSAGFSEAFF
NA	TRBJ1-1	NA	TRBV2	TGTGCCAGCAGTGTTGGGCACGATGAAGCTTTCTTT	CASSVGHDEAFF
few	TRBJ2-1	NA	TRBV6-2/TRBV6-3	TGTGCCAGCAGTTACTCGAGAGGGCTCTCCTACAATGAGCAGTTCTTC	CASSYSRGLSYNEQFF
many	TRBJ2-1	TRBD2	TRBV29-1	TGCAGCGTTGAACCGACTAGCGGGGGGTACAATGAGCAGTTCTTC	CSVEPTSGGYNEQFF
NA	TRBJ1-1	NA	TRBV28	TGTGCCAGCAGGGCGGGGCAGGGGAACTCTGAAGCTTTCTTT	CASRAGQGNSEAFF